This is a list of T cell receptor beta chains from one sample in a study of shared clonotypes between healthy human individuals. Sequenced by immunoSEQ multiplex PCR; TCRdb stores in-frame clones only, minus some. The sample yields over a million clones, approximately 96% seen once. The sequenced sample consisted of naive CD4+ T cells sorted from blood. The receptors originated from a man younger than 45 in good health. CDR3s include the opening cysteine and the closing phenylalanine or tryptophan. D genes are given only for firm matches. Size is omitted from some rows. Given values are once, few, many or a class for expanded clones.

CDR3nt | CDR3aa | v_gene | d_gene | j_gene | abundance | len
TGTGCCAGCAGCTTAACGGGTGGGAGGCCGCCCTACGAGCAGTACTTC | CASSLTGGRPPYEQYF | TRBV7-3 | - | TRBJ2-7 | - | 16
TGTGCCAGCAGTTACGCGGGACCAACCTACAATGAGCAGTTCTTC | CASSYAGPTYNEQFF | TRBV6-6 | - | TRBJ2-1 | - | 15
TGTGCCAGCAGTGCCGGGACAGGGGCCTCCTACGAGCAGTACTTC | CASSAGTGASYEQYF | TRBV28 | TRBD1 | TRBJ2-7 | - | 15
TGTGCCAGCAGCCGCAGAAGCGGGAGAGAGGGCTATGAGCAGTTCTTC | CASSRRSGREGYEQFF | TRBV7-9 | TRBD2 | TRBJ2-1 | - | 16
TGTGCCAGCAGCGTAGGACCGGCAGGGTTCGGGGAGCTGTTTTTT | CASSVGPAGFGELFF | TRBV9 | - | TRBJ2-2 | - | 15
TGTGCCAGCAGTTTAGGGGGGGCCCGCGGTGGGCCCCAGCATTTT | CASSLGGARGGPQHF | TRBV27 | - | TRBJ1-5 | - | 15
TGTGCCAGCAGCTTAGTACAGATCTCCTACGAGCAGTACTTC | CASSLVQISYEQYF | TRBV11-2 | - | TRBJ2-7 | - | 14
TGTGCCAGCAGCCCCGGGATGTCGGAGATATACTACGAGCAGTACTTC | CASSPGMSEIYYEQYF | TRBV7-9 | - | TRBJ2-7 | - | 16
TGCGCCAGCAGCCCAGGGGGACTAGCGGTGAGCTCCTACAATGAGCAGTTCTTC | CASSPGGLAVSSYNEQFF | TRBV5-1 | TRBD2 | TRBJ2-1 | - | 18
TGTGCCAGCAGCTTGGTTGGGTATGGCTACACCTTC | CASSLVGYGYTF | TRBV5-8 | - | TRBJ1-2 | - | 12
TGTGCCAGCAGCTGGCAGATAGCCGGCCGAGAACCGCCCCAGCATTTT | CASSWQIAGREPPQHF | TRBV7-2 | - | TRBJ1-5 | - | 16
TGTGCCAGCAGGGAAACGGGAGCAGGGTCCGGGGAGCTGTTTTTT | CASRETGAGSGELFF | TRBV9 | - | TRBJ2-2 | - | 15
TGTGCCAGCGCCGTGGGGGCCGGCTCCTACGAGCAGTACTTC | CASAVGAGSYEQYF | TRBV6-1 | - | TRBJ2-7 | - | 14
TGTGCCAGCAGCTTGGGGGTTGGGTACGAGCAGTACTTC | CASSLGVGYEQYF | TRBV7-3 | - | TRBJ2-7 | - | 13
TGCGCCAGCAGCTTGAGGACAGGGGGCGAGAGGGAAGCTTTCTTT | CASSLRTGGEREAFF | TRBV5-1 | TRBD1 | TRBJ1-1 | - | 15
TGTGCCAGCAGTTCGGGACATCCTACATTGGGGGAGCTGTTTTTT | CASSSGHPTLGELFF | TRBV28 | - | TRBJ2-2 | - | 15
TGCGCCAGCAGCTTGGTATCCCTAGCGCTAGTCACAGATACGCAGTATTTT | CASSLVSLALVTDTQYF | TRBV5-1 | - | TRBJ2-3 | - | 17
TGCGCCAGCAGCTTGTTAGGACTAAGAGAAGAGACCCAGTACTTC | CASSLLGLREETQYF | TRBV5-1 | - | TRBJ2-5 | - | 15
TGTGCCAGCTCACCCGCGGCTCGTGCGGGACCGAATTACGAGCAGTACTTC | CASSPAARAGPNYEQYF | TRBV18 | - | TRBJ2-7 | - | 17
TGTGCCAGCAGCTTACATGGTCAGACTAGCACAGATACGCAGTATTTT | CASSLHGQTSTDTQYF | TRBV7-2 | - | TRBJ2-3 | - | 16
TGTGCCATCAGCCCCCCTGAAACCTCCTACAATGAGCAGTTCTTC | CAISPPETSYNEQFF | TRBV10-3 | - | TRBJ2-1 | once | 15
TGTGCCAGCAGCTTGCTGGACAGGGGCCCTAACACTGAAGCTTTCTTT | CASSLLDRGPNTEAFF | TRBV5-6 | TRBD1 | TRBJ1-1 | - | 16
TGCGCCAGCAGCTTGTCAAAGGGAACTGACGAGCAGTACTTC | CASSLSKGTDEQYF | TRBV5-1 | - | TRBJ2-7 | few | 14
TGTGCCAGCAAGGGGGACAGGGTCGGCTCGGGCACCGGGGAGCTGTTTTTT | CASKGDRVGSGTGELFF | TRBV6-4 | TRBD1 | TRBJ2-2 | - | 17
TGTGCCAGCTCATCTAGTTCAGTCCAAGAGACCCAGTACTTC | CASSSSSVQETQYF | TRBV18 | - | TRBJ2-5 | - | 14
TGTGCCAGCAGTTTATTCCCGGTCGGGGGGGACTACGAGCAGTACTTC | CASSLFPVGGDYEQYF | TRBV27 | TRBD2 | TRBJ2-7 | - | 16
TGTGCCAGCACTAGACCCTCGAGGCAGGATAACACTGAAGCTTTCTTT | CASTRPSRQDNTEAFF | TRBV7-9 | - | TRBJ1-1 | - | 16
TGTGCCAGCAGTTTCCTACAGGGCAGCACAGATACGCAGTATTTT | CASSFLQGSTDTQYF | TRBV27 | - | TRBJ2-3 | - | 15
TGTGCCAGCAGCTCGGGGGGTAGCGGGAGAGTATCTGGAACAGATACGCAGTATTTT | CASSSGGSGRVSGTDTQYF | TRBV13 | TRBD2 | TRBJ2-3 | - | 19
TGCAGCGTGGGGGGACTAGCGGGAGGCGAGCAGTACTTC | CSVGGLAGGEQYF | TRBV29-1 | TRBD2 | TRBJ2-7 | - | 13
TGCGCCAGCAGTGAGAAAGGACAGGGGATTGGAAACACCATATATTTT | CASSEKGQGIGNTIYF | TRBV10-2 | TRBD1 | TRBJ1-3 | - | 16
TGTGCCAGCAGTGAATACGGGGCAAAGCAAGACGAGCAGTACTTC | CASSEYGAKQDEQYF | TRBV25-1 | - | TRBJ2-7 | - | 15
TGTGCCACCAGCGCTGGCCAGTATGGCTACACCTTC | CATSAGQYGYTF | TRBV15 | - | TRBJ1-2 | - | 12
TGTGCCAGCTCACCATCCCTTTCTCGCGGGACGACTGGGGAGCAGTACTTC | CASSPSLSRGTTGEQYF | TRBV18 | - | TRBJ2-7 | - | 17
TGTGCCAGCAGGATCGGGACTAGCGGAGCCTACGAGCAGTACTTC | CASRIGTSGAYEQYF | TRBV2 | TRBD2 | TRBJ2-7 | - | 15
TGTGCCATCAGCCCCCAAGAGACCCAGTACTTC | CAISPQETQYF | TRBV10-3 | - | TRBJ2-5 | - | 11
TGTGCCAGCAGGGGGACAGAGGGGACTTACGAGCAGTACTTC | CASRGTEGTYEQYF | TRBV2 | - | TRBJ2-7 | - | 14
TGCAGCGTTGAGGGACAGGCCTACGAGCAGTACTTC | CSVEGQAYEQYF | TRBV29-1 | TRBD1 | TRBJ2-7 | - | 12
TGCAGCGTCCGTTGGGGGAATGAGCAGTTCTTC | CSVRWGNEQFF | TRBV29-1 | - | TRBJ2-1 | - | 11
TGTGCCAGCAGTCCACAGGGTTGGGGCTACACCTTC | CASSPQGWGYTF | TRBV28 | - | TRBJ1-2 | few | 12
TGCAGTGCCAGGTATGGGAATGAGCAGTTCTTC | CSARYGNEQFF | TRBV20-1 | - | TRBJ2-1 | few | 11
TGTGCCAGCAGCGTAGCTTGGGACCCCGAGACCGGGGAGCTGTTTTTT | CASSVAWDPETGELFF | TRBV9 | - | TRBJ2-2 | - | 16
TGTGCCAGCAGGAGGGCAGGGGGCAACGAGCAGTTCTTC | CASRRAGGNEQFF | TRBV6-1 | TRBD1 | TRBJ2-1 | - | 13
TGTGCCAGCAGTGCCCCCGCTGCGGGAGTCTTGAAACAGTACTTC | CASSAPAAGVLKQYF | TRBV28 | TRBD2 | TRBJ2-7 | - | 15
TGTGCCAGCAGCCTGGTGGGGGAGGGCCGGGGAAATGAGCAGTTCTTC | CASSLVGEGRGNEQFF | TRBV6-6 | TRBD2 | TRBJ2-1 | - | 16
TGTGCCAGCAGACCGACGGGGGGGCTCCCCCAAGAGACCCAGTACTTC | CASRPTGGLPQETQYF | TRBV28 | TRBD2 | TRBJ2-5 | - | 16
TGTGCCAGCAGCTTAAATGCCCTCCTCCTAGTGGATACGCAGTATTTT | CASSLNALLLVDTQYF | TRBV7-2 | - | TRBJ2-3 | - | 16
TGCAGCGTTGCCCTGCTAGCGGGAGGGGTCGAAGAGACCCAGTACTTC | CSVALLAGGVEETQYF | TRBV29-1 | TRBD2 | TRBJ2-5 | once | 16
TGCAGCGCCGAGAAGGCAAGCCAAGAGACCCAGTACTTC | CSAEKASQETQYF | TRBV29-1 | - | TRBJ2-5 | few | 13
TGTGCCAGCAGCCAATTAGAGACCCAGTACTTC | CASSQLETQYF | TRBV16 | - | TRBJ2-5 | - | 11
TGTGCCAGCAGGCTAGCGGGGGGTTCCAAAAACATTCAGTACTTC | CASRLAGGSKNIQYF | TRBV6-5 | TRBD2 | TRBJ2-4 | once | 15
TGTGCCAGTAGTACAGGGCCCGGGACAGCTTATGGCTACACCTTC | CASSTGPGTAYGYTF | TRBV19 | TRBD1 | TRBJ1-2 | - | 15
TGTGCCAGCAGCCTCGCGGGGCTGGCCGAGCAGTACTTC | CASSLAGLAEQYF | TRBV5-6 | - | TRBJ2-7 | - | 13
TGTGCCAGCAAGAACCGCCAGGGGGGGCACGAGCAGTACTTC | CASKNRQGGHEQYF | TRBV2 | - | TRBJ2-7 | - | 14
TGCGCCAGCAGCTTGGAGGGTGGACTTGCCTTGCTGGAGACCCAGTACTTC | CASSLEGGLALLETQYF | TRBV5-1 | - | TRBJ2-5 | - | 17
TGTGCCAGCAGCGTAGGACACCAGCTCAGGGGACCCAACGGGGAGCTGTTTTTT | CASSVGHQLRGPNGELFF | TRBV9 | - | TRBJ2-2 | - | 18
TGTGCCAGCACCCCAATTGACAGGGGCACCGGGGAGCTGTTTTTT | CASTPIDRGTGELFF | TRBV6-1 | TRBD1 | TRBJ2-2 | - | 15
TGTGCCAGCAGTTTATTGGCCAGACAAGAGACCCAGTACTTC | CASSLLARQETQYF | TRBV28 | - | TRBJ2-5 | - | 14
TGTGCCAGTAGTATACAGGGGACCGGGGAGCTGTTTTTT | CASSIQGTGELFF | TRBV19 | - | TRBJ2-2 | - | 13
TGTGCCAGCAGTGTATGGACTAGCGGGAGAGGTGACATTCAGTACTTC | CASSVWTSGRGDIQYF | TRBV5-4 | TRBD2 | TRBJ2-4 | - | 16